This is a list of T cell receptor beta chains from one sample in a study of cytomegalovirus exposure and HLA in healthy donors. Method: immunoSEQ multiplex PCR; TCRdb's copy keeps in-frame clones and lacks some. The profile shows about 160,000 clones, around two thirds of them singletons. Sequencing used PBMCs. The receptors come from a woman younger than 30 in good health and CMV-seronegative. The CDR3 runs from the conserved cysteine through the conserved F or W. The D gene is left open where the match is weak. A row's size may be missing; if present it is once, few, many or a size class.

cdr3_aa cdr3_nt d_call v_call clone_size j_call cdr3_length
CASSLGQTNEQYF TGTGCCAGCAGTCTGGGACAGACGAACGAGCAGTACTTC TRBD1 TRBV25-1 few TRBJ2-7 13
CASSQVGTSGNIQYF TGCGCCAGCAGCCAAGTCGGAACGTCGGGAAACATTCAGTACTTC - TRBV4-3 - TRBJ2-4 15
CASSLATGSGGYTF TGTGCCAGCAGTTTGGCGACAGGGTCGGGAGGCTACACCTTC TRBD1 TRBV28 - TRBJ1-2 14
CASSLGLRIRGTEAFF TGTGCCAGCAGTCTCGGTCTTCGGATTCGAGGCACTGAAGCTTTCTTT - TRBV27 once TRBJ1-1 16
CASRDRQGEGGANVLTF TGTGCCAGCAGGGATCGACAGGGCGAAGGTGGGGCCAACGTCCTGACTTTC TRBD1 TRBV28 - TRBJ2-6 17
CASTPTGSGRANEQFF TGTGCCAGTACCCCCACGGGTAGCGGGAGGGCCAATGAGCAGTTCTTC TRBD2 TRBV19 - TRBJ2-1 16
CASSLGTVKETQYF TGTGCCAGCAGCCTGGGGACAGTTAAAGAGACCCAGTACTTC TRBD1 TRBV11-3 - TRBJ2-5 14
CASSIVGGASYNEQFF TGTGCCAGTAGTATAGTTGGGGGGGCATCCTACAATGAGCAGTTCTTC - TRBV19 few TRBJ2-1 16
CASSRWTGGTDTQYF TGTGCCAGTAGTAGGTGGACAGGGGGCACAGATACGCAGTATTTT TRBD1 TRBV19 - TRBJ2-3 15
CASSLGQQTQYF TGTGCCAGCAGCTTAGGGCAACAGACCCAGTACTTC - TRBV7-6 - TRBJ2-5 12
CASSLRGGNYEQYF TGTGCCAGCAGCTTAAGGGGCGGGAACTACGAGCAGTACTTC - TRBV7-3 - TRBJ2-7 14
CASSQDAGSSYNSPLHF TGCGCCAGCAGCCAAGATGCGGGGAGCTCCTATAATTCACCCCTCCACTTT - TRBV4-3 - TRBJ1-6 17
CASSPGSNQPQHF TGTGCCAGCAGCCCCGGTAGCAATCAGCCCCAGCATTTT - TRBV5-4 - TRBJ1-5 13
CASSSGSSYNSPLHF TGTGCCAGCAGTTCCGGGAGCTCCTATAATTCACCCCTCCACTTT - TRBV27 - TRBJ1-6 15
CASSLGQSYGYTF TGTGCCAGCAGTTTGGGGCAGAGTTATGGCTACACCTTC - TRBV27 medium-sized TRBJ1-2 13
CASTGETNEKLFF TGCGCCAGCACTGGGGAGACTAATGAAAAACTGTTTTTT - TRBV5-1 - TRBJ1-4 13
CASSPGGEQPQHF TGTGCCAGCTCACCAGGGGGCGAGCAGCCCCAGCATTTT - TRBV18 - TRBJ1-5 13
CASSTGTRGTEAFF TGCGCCAGCAGCACGGGGACTAGGGGAACTGAAGCTTTCTTT - TRBV5-1 - TRBJ1-1 14
CASSVDRANYGYTF TGTGCCAGTAGTGTGGACAGGGCTAACTATGGCTACACCTTC TRBD1 TRBV19 - TRBJ1-2 14
CASSPTGDTEAFF TGTGCCAGCAGCCCGACAGGGGACACTGAAGCTTTCTTT TRBD1 TRBV5-4 - TRBJ1-1 13
CATGTSGYNEQFF TGTGCCACTGGGACTAGCGGGTACAATGAGCAGTTCTTC TRBD2 TRBV28 - TRBJ2-1 13
CASSLYLYNSPLHF TGTGCCAGCAGCTTGTATTTATATAATTCACCCCTCCACTTT - TRBV5-4 few TRBJ1-6 14
CASSQGHASGEKLFF TGTGCCAGCAGCCAAGGACACGCTTCCGGTGAAAAACTGTTTTTT - TRBV4-2 - TRBJ1-4 15
CAITDRTGGSAFF TGTGCCATCACCGACAGGACAGGGGGCTCGGCTTTCTTT TRBD1 TRBV10-3 - TRBJ1-1 13
CASSPKTRNEKLFF TGTGCCAGCAGCCCAAAGACAAGGAATGAAAAACTGTTTTTT - TRBV11-3 - TRBJ1-4 14
CASSKGQGPQNYGYTF TGCGCCAGCAGCAAAGGACAGGGCCCTCAGAACTATGGCTACACCTTC TRBD1 TRBV4-1 - TRBJ1-2 16
CASSTRTSGTSTDTQYF TGTGCCAGCAGTACCCGGACTAGCGGGACTAGCACAGATACGCAGTATTTT TRBD2 TRBV27 - TRBJ2-3 17
CAWSDSSYSGNTIYF TGTGCCTGGAGTGATTCAAGCTACTCTGGAAACACCATATATTTT - TRBV30 - TRBJ1-3 15
CATLRGEQETQYF TGTGCCACACTGCGGGGGGAACAAGAGACCCAGTACTTC TRBD2 TRBV10-3 - TRBJ2-5 13
CATSRNTGVGANGLTF TGTGCCACCAGCAGAAATACAGGGGTGGGGGCCAACGGCCTGACTTTC TRBD1 TRBV15 - TRBJ2-6 16